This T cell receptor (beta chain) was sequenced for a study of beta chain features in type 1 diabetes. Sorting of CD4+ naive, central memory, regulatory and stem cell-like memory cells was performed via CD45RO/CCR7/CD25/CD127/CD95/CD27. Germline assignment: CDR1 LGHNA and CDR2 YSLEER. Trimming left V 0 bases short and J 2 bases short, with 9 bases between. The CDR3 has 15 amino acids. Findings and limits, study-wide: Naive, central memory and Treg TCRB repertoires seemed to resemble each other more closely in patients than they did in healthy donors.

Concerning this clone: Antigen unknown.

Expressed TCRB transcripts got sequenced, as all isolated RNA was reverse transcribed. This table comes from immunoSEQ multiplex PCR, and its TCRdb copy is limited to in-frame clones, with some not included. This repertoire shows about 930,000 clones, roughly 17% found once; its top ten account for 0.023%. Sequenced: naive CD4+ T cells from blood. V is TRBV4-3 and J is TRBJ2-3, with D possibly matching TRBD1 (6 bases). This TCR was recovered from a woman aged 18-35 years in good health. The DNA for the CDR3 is TGCGCCAGCAGCCAAGAAACAGGGTTCACAGATACGCAGTATTTT. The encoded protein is CASSQETGFTDTQYF.